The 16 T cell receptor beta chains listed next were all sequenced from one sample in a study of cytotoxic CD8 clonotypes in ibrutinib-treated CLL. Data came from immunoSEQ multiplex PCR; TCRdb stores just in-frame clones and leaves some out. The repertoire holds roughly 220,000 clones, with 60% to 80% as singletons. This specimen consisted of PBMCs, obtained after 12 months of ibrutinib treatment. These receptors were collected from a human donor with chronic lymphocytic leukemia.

The CDR3 here is CASSIRGPPDTQYF. For the CDR3, the DNA is TGTGCCAGTAGTATCAGGGGGCCACCAGATACGCAGTATTTT. The chain couples TRBV19 to TRBJ2-3; TRBD1 aligns across 8 bases. Trimming cost V 3 bases and J 4 bases; bases outside gene matches: 3. CDR3 size: 14 residues. Germline V gives CDR1 LNHDA, CDR2 SQIVND (reference sequence).

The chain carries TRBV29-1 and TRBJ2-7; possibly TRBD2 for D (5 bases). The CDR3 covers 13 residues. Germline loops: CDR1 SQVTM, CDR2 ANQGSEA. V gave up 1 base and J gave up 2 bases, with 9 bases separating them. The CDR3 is CSVEGSSTYEQYF. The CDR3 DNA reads TGCAGCGTTGAAGGTTCTAGCACCTACGAGCAGTACTTC.

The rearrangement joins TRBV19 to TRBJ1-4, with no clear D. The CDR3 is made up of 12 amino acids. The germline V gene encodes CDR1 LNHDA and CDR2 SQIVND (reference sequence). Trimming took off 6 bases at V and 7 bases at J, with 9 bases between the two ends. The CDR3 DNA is TGTGCCAGTAGGGACCCGAGTGAAAAACTGTTTTTT. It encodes CASRDPSEKLFF.

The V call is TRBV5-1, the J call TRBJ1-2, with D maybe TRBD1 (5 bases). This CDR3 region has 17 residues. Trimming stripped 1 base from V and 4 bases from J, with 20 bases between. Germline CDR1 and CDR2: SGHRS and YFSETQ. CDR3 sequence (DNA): TGCGCCAGCAGCTTGTTGGGGACCGGCGGAGCCTTCTATGGCTACACCTTC. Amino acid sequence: CASSLLGTGGAFYGYTF. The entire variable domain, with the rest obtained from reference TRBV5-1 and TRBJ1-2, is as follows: KAGVTQTPRYLIKTRGQQVTLSCSPISGHRSVSWYQQTPGQGLQFLFEYFSETQRNKGNFPGRFSGRQFSNSRSEMNVSTLELGDSALYLCASSLLGTGGAFYGYTFGSGTRLTVV.

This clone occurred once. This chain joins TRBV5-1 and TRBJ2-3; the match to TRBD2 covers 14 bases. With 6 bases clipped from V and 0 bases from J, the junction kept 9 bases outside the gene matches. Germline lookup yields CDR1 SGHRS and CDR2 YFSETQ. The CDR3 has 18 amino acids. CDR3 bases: TGCGCCAGCACCCTTCCGGGACTAGCGGGGGCTAGCACAGATACGCAGTATTTT. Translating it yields CASTLPGLAGASTDTQYF. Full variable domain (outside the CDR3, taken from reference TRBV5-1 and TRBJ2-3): KAGVTQTPRYLIKTRGQQVTLSCSPISGHRSVSWYQQTPGQGLQFLFEYFSETQRNKGNFPGRFSGRQFSNSRSEMNVSTLELGDSALYLCASTLPGLAGASTDTQYFGPGTRLTVL.

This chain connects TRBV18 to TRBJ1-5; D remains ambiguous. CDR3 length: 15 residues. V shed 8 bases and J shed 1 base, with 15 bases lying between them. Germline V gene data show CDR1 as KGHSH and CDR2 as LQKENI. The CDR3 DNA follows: TGTGCCAGCACACGGGGAGGAGGGAGCAATCAGCCCCAGCATTTT. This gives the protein CASTRGGGSNQPQHF.

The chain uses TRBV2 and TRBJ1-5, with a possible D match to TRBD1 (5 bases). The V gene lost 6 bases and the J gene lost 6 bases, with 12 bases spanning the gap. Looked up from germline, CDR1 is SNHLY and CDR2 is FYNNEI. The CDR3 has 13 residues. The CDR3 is CASSAEGIQPQHF. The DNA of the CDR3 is TGTGCCAGCAGCGCGGAGGGGATTCAGCCCCAGCATTTT.

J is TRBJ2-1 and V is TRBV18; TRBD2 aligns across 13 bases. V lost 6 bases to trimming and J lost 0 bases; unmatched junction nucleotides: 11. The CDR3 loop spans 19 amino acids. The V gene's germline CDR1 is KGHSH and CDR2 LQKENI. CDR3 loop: CASSRARTSGGSSYNEQFF. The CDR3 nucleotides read TGTGCCAGCTCTCGGGCCCGGACTAGCGGGGGTAGCTCCTACAATGAGCAGTTCTTC.

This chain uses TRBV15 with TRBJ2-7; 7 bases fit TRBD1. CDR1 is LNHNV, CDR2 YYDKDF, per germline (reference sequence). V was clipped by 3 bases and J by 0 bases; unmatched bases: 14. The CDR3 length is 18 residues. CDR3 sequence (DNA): TGTGCCACCAGCAGGGCCGGGACAGCCGAGTCTTTCTCCTACGAGCAGTACTTC. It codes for CATSRAGTAESFSYEQYF.

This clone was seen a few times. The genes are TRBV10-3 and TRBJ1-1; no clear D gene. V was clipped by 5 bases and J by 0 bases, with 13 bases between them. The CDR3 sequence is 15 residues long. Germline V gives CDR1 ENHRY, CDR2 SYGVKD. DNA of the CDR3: TGTGCCATCAGTCAAGACCGAGTGATGAACACTGAAGCTTTCTTT. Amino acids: CAISQDRVMNTEAFF.

CDR3 amino acids: CASSGYPGGQETQYF. The CDR3 region has the DNA TGTGCCAGCAGCGGCTATCCGGGAGGGCAAGAGACCCAGTACTTC. This chain uses TRBV5-8 with TRBJ2-5, with TRBD2 identical over 8 bases. V shed 4 bases and J 2 bases; nucleotides not matched to a gene: 7. This CDR3 region has 15 residues. Germline CDR1 is SGHTS and CDR2 is YDEGEE.

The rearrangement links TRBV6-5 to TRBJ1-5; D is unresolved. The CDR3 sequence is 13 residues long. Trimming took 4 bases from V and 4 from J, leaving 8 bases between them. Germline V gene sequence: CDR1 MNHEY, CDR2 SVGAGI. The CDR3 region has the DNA TGTGCCAGCAGTTGGGAGTTGAATCAGCCCCAGCATTTT. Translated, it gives CASSWELNQPQHF.

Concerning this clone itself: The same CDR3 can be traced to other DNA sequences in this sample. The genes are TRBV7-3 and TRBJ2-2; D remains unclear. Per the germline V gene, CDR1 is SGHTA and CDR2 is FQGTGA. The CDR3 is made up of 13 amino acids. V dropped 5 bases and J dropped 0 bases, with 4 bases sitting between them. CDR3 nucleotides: TGTGCCAGCAGCCGCACGAACACCGGGGAGCTGTTTTTT. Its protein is CASSRTNTGELFF.

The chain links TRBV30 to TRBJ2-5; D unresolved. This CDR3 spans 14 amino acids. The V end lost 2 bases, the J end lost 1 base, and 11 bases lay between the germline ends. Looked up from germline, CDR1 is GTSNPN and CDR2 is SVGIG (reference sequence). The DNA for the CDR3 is TGTGCCTGGAGTACAGACAACGGCCAAGAGACCCAGTACTTC. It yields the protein CAWSTDNGQETQYF.

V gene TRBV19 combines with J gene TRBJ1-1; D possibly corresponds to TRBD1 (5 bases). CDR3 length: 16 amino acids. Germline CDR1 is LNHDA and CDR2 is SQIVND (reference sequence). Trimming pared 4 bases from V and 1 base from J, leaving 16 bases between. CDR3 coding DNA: TGTGCCAGTAGTACAGGGACGAAGACCTCGAACACTGAAGCTTTCTTT. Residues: CASSTGTKTSNTEAFF.

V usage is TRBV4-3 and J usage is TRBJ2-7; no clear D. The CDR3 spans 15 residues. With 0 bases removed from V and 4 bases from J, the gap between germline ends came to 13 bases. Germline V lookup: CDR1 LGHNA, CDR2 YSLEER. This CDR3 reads CASSQDVFESYEQYF. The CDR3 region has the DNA TGCGCCAGCAGCCAAGATGTGTTTGAGAGTTACGAGCAGTACTTC.